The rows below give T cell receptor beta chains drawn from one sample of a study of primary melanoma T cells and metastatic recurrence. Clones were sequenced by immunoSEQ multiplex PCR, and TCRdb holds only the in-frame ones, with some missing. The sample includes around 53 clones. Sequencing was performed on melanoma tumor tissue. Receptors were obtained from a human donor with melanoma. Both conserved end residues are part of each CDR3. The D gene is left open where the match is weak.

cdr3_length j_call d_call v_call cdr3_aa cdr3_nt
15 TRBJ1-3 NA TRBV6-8 CASTNRLESGNTIYF TGTGCCAGCACGAACCGATTGGAGTCTGGAAACACCATATATTTT
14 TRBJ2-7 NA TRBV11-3 CASSSQKGVYEQYF TGTGCCAGCAGCTCCCAGAAGGGGGTCTACGAGCAGTACTTC